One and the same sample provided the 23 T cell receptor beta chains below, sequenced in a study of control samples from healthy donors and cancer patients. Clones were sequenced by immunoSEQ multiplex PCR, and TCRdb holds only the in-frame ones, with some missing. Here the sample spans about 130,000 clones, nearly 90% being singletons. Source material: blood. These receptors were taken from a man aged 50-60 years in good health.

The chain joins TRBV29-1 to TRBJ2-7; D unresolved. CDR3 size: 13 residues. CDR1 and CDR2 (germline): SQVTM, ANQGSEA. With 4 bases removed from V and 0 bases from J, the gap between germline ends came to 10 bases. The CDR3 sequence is CSVVLHSSYEQYF. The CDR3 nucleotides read TGCAGCGTTGTCCTCCATAGCTCCTACGAGCAGTACTTC.

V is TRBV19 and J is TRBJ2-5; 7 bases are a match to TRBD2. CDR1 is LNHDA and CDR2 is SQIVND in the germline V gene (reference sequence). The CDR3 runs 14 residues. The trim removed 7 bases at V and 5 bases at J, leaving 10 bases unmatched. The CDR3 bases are TGTGCCAGTACGTCGGCGGGGGTGGAGGAGACCCAGTACTTC. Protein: CASTSAGVEETQYF. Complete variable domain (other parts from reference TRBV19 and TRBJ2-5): DGGITQSPKYLFRKEGQNVTLSCEQNLNHDAMYWYRQDPGQGLRLIYYSQIVNDFQKGDIAEGYSVSREKKESFPLTVTSAQKNPTAFYLCASTSAGVEETQYFGPGTRLLVL.

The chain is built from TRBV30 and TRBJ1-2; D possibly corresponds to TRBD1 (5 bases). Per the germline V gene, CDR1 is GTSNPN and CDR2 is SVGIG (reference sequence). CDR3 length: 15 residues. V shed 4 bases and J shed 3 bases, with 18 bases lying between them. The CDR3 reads CAWTPKGGVDYGYTF. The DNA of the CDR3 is TGTGCCTGGACTCCTAAGGGAGGGGTTGACTATGGCTACACCTTC.

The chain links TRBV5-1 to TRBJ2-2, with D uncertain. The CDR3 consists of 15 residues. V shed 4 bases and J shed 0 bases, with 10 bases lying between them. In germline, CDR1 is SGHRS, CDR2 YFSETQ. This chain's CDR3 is CASSSGDTNTGELFF. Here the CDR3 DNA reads TGCGCCAGCAGCAGTGGAGACACGAACACCGGGGAGCTGTTTTTT.

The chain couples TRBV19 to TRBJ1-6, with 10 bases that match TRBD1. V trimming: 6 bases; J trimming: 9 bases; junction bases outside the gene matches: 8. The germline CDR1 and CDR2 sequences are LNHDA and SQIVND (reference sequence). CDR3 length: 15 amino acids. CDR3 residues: CASSTVGQGSSPLHF. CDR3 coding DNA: TGTGCCAGTAGCACGGTGGGACAGGGGAGTTCACCCCTCCACTTT.

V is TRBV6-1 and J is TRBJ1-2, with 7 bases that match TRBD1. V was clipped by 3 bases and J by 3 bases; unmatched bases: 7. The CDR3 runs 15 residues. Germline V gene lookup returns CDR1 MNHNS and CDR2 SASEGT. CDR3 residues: CASSDPGQIDYGYTF. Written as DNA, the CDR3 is TGTGCCAGCAGTGACCCGGGACAGATTGACTATGGCTACACCTTC.

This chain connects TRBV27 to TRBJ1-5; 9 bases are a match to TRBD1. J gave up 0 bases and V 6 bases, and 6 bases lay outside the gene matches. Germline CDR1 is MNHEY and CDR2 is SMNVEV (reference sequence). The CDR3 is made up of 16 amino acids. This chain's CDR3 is CASRQGAGYSNQPQHF. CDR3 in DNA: TGTGCCAGCAGACAGGGGGCTGGGTATAGCAATCAGCCCCAGCATTTT.

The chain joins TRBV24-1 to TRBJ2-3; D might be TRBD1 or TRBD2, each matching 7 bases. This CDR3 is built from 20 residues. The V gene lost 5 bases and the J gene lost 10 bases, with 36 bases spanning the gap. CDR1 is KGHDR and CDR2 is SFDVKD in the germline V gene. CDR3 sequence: CATSVNPGRSERGQRFAQYF. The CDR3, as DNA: TGTGCCACCAGTGTCAACCCGGGCCGGAGCGAGCGGGGACAGCGTTTTGCGCAGTATTTT.

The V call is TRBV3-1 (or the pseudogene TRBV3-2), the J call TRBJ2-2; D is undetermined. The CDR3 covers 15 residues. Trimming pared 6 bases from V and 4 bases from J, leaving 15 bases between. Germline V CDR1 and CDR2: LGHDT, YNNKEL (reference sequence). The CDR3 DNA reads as TGTGCCAGCAGACGAAGCCGGGTTTTCACCGGGGAGCTGTTTTTT. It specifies CASRRSRVFTGELFF.

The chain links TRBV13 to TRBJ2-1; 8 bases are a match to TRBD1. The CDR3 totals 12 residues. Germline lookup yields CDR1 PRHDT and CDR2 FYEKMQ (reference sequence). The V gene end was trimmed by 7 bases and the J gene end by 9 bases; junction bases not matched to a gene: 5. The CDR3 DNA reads TGTGCCAGCACCAGGGGGCCTGGTGAGCAGTTCTTC. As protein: CASTRGPGEQFF.

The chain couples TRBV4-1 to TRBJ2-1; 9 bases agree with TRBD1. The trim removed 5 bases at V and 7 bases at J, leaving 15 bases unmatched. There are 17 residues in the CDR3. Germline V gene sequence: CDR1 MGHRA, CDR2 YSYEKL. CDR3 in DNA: TGCGCCAGCAGCTCACCGAACAGGGGGCGGTTAAGAAATGAGCAGTTCTTC. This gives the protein CASSSPNRGRLRNEQFF.

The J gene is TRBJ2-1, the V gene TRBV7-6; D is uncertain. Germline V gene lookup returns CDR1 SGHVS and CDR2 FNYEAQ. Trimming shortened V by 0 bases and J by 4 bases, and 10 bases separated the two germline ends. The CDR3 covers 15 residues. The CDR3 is CASSLAAEVYNEQFF. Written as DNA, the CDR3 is TGTGCCAGCAGCTTAGCAGCAGAGGTATACAATGAGCAGTTCTTC.

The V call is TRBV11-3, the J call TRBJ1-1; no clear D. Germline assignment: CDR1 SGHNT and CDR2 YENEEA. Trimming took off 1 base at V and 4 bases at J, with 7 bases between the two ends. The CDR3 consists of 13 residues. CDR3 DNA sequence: TGTGCCAGCAGCTTAGCGGCCGGCACTGAAGCTTTCTTT. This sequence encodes CASSLAAGTEAFF.

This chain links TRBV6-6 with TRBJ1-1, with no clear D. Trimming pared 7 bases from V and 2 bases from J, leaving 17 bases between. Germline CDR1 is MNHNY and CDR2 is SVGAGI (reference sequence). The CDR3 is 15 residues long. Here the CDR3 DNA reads TGTGCCAGCATGGGGTACCACGGCCTAAACACTGAAGCTTTCTTT. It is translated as CASMGYHGLNTEAFF.

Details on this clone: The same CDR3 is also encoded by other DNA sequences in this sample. CDR3 coding DNA: TGTGCCAGCAGCCTTTCTGGAAACACCATATATTTT. It codes for CASSLSGNTIYF. V and J are TRBV5-6 and TRBJ1-3; no clear D gene. CDR3 length: 12 amino acids. The ends were cut back, 4 bases at V and 1 base at J, with 3 bases in the middle. From germline, CDR1 is SGHDT and CDR2 YYEEEE.

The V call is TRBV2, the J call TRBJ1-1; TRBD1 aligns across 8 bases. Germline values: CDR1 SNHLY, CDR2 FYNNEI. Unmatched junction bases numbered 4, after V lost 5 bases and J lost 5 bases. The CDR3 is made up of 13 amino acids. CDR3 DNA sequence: TGTGCCAGCAGTCAGTACAGGGGGACTGAAGCTTTCTTT. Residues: CASSQYRGTEAFF.

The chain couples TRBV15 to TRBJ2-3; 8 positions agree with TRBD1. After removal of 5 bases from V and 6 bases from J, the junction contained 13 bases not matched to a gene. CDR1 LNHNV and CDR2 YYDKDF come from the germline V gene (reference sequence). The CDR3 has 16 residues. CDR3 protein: CATSGENRGARDTQYF. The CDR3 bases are TGTGCCACCAGCGGGGAGAACAGGGGGGCTAGGGATACGCAGTATTTT.

CDR3 sequence reads: CASSLAGDRGLSPLHF. CDR3 coding DNA: TGCGCCAGCAGCTTGGCCGGAGACAGGGGGCTTTCACCCCTCCACTTT. The chain links TRBV5-1 to TRBJ1-6; 10 bases are shared with TRBD1. This CDR3 region has 16 residues. V was pared by 0 bases and J by 9 bases, with 6 bases of the junction left unmatched. Germline V CDR1 and CDR2: SGHRS, YFSETQ.

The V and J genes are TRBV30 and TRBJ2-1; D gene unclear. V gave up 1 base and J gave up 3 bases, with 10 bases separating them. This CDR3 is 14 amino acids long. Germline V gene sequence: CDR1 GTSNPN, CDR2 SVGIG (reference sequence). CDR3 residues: CAWSEGLNYNEQFF. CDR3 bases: TGTGCCTGGAGTGAGGGCTTGAACTACAATGAGCAGTTCTTC.

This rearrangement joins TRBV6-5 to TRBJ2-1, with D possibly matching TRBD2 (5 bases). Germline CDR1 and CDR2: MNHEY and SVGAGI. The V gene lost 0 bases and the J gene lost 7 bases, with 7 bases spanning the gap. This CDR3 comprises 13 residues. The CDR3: CASSYSGENEQFF. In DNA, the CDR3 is TGTGCCAGCAGTTACTCCGGGGAGAATGAGCAGTTCTTC.

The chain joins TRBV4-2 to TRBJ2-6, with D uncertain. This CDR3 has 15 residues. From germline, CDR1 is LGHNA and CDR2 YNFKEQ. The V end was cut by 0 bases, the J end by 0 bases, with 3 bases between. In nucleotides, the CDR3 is TGTGCCAGCAGCCAAGATGGCTCTGGGGCCAACGTCCTGACTTTC. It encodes CASSQDGSGANVLTF.

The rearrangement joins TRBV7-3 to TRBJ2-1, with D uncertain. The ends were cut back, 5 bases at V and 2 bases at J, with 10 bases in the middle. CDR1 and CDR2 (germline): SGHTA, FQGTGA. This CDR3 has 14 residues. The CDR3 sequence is CASSTGLPYNEQFF. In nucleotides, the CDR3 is TGTGCCAGCAGCACGGGCTTACCCTACAATGAGCAGTTCTTC.

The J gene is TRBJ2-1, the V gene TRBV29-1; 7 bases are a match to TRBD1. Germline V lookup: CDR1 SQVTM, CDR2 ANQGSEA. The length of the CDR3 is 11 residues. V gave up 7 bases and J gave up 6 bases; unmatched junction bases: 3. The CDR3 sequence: CSGHRGNEQFF. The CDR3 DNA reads TGCAGCGGACACAGGGGCAATGAGCAGTTCTTC.